The 15 T cell receptor beta chains reported below all come from one sample, sequenced in a study of blood T cell repertoires in COVID-19. The assay was immunoSEQ multiplex PCR, and TCRdb's table has in-frame clones only and misses some. The sample shows about 75,000 clones, 80% to 90% of them seen only once. The sequenced material came from peripheral blood. The source is an elderly man with COVID-19, enrolled during active disease.

This clone was observed a handful of times. The DNA of the CDR3 is TGTGCCAGCAGTGGAGGGACAGGGGCTTGGAACACCATATATTTT. It translates to CASSGGTGAWNTIYF. This sequence joins TRBV2 and TRBJ1-3; 10 bases are a match to TRBD1. CDR3 length: 15 residues. V shed 4 bases and J 7 bases; nucleotides not matched to a gene: 7. The germline V gene has CDR1 SNHLY and CDR2 FYNNEI. Full variable domain (outside the CDR3, taken from reference TRBV2 and TRBJ1-3): EPEVTQTPSHQVTQMGQEVILRCVPISNHLYFYWYRQILGQKVEFLVSFYNNEISEKSEIFDDQFSVERPDGSNFTLKIRSTKLEDSAMYFCASSGGTGAWNTIYFGEGSWLTVV.

The chain carries TRBV4-1 and TRBJ1-5; no definite D call. The germline V gene has CDR1 MGHRA and CDR2 YSYEKL. The CDR3 covers 16 residues. With 0 bases removed from V and 2 bases from J, the gap between germline ends came to 11 bases. Here the CDR3 DNA reads TGCGCCAGCAGCCAAGATTGGAGCCCGGGCAATCAGCCCCAGCATTTT. Translating gives CASSQDWSPGNQPQHF.

This chain joins TRBV5-6 and TRBJ1-2; D may be TRBD1 (5 bases). The V end was cut by 0 bases, the J end by 8 bases, with 8 bases between. Germline assignment: CDR1 SGHDT and CDR2 YYEEEE. This CDR3 comprises 12 residues. The CDR3 nucleotides are TGTGCCAGCAGCTTGGGGGCAGGGGGCTACACCTTC. Amino acid sequence: CASSLGAGGYTF.

The chain carries TRBV10-3 and TRBJ1-5; the D is unclear. Trimming pared 4 bases from V and 5 bases from J, leaving 12 bases between. The CDR3 has 14 residues. Looked up from germline, CDR1 is ENHRY and CDR2 is SYGVKD. The DNA of the CDR3 is TGTGCCATCAGTGGAGGGAAGGATGATCAGCCCCAGCATTTT. Translating it yields CAISGGKDDQPQHF.

This clone was observed once. This sequence joins TRBV4-2 and TRBJ2-3; no definite D call. The CDR3 runs 12 residues. Trimming left V 4 bases short and J 3 bases short, with 5 bases between. Germline lookup yields CDR1 LGHNA and CDR2 YNFKEQ. The CDR3 spells CASSPHTDTQYF. Here the CDR3 DNA reads TGTGCCAGCAGCCCCCATACAGATACGCAGTATTTT.

The chain links TRBV24-1 to TRBJ2-1; 8 bases agree with TRBD1. Germline V gene lookup returns CDR1 KGHDR and CDR2 SFDVKD. The CDR3 has 14 residues. Trimming took 4 bases from V and 7 from J; bases not matched to a gene: 5. This CDR3 is CATSDRDRTNEQFF. The DNA of the CDR3 is TGTGCCACCAGTGACCGGGACAGGACTAATGAGCAGTTCTTC.

V gene TRBV9 combines with J gene TRBJ2-3; D not resolved. Trimming took 0 bases from V and 5 from J, leaving 4 bases between them. CDR3 length: 12 amino acids. Germline assignment: CDR1 SGDLS and CDR2 YYNGEE. The CDR3 spells CASSVAGDTQYF. The CDR3 nucleotides read TGTGCCAGCAGCGTAGCCGGAGATACGCAGTATTTT.

The CDR3 DNA is TGCGCCAGCAGCTACCGACAGGGTAGCACAGATACGCAGTATTTT. It encodes CASSYRQGSTDTQYF. The chain recombines TRBV5-1 with TRBJ2-3, with 7 bases lining up with TRBD1. Germline loops: CDR1 SGHRS, CDR2 YFSETQ. The CDR3 is made up of 15 amino acids. J lost 0 bases, V lost 3 bases, and 4 bases had no gene match.

The chain is built from TRBV7-9 and TRBJ2-5; D perhaps matches TRBD1 (6 bases). Germline V gene lookup returns CDR1 SEHNR and CDR2 FQNEAQ (reference sequence). The CDR3 has 15 amino acids. The V end lost 3 bases, the J end lost 2 bases, and 13 bases lay between the germline ends. The CDR3 reads CASSLRGKGQETQYF. The CDR3 DNA sequence: TGTGCCAGCAGCTTGAGGGGGAAGGGGCAAGAGACCCAGTACTTC.

This clone was observed a few times. The chain couples TRBV6-2 or TRBV6-3 to TRBJ1-2; weak D call: TRBD1 (6 bases). The CDR3 runs to 15 residues. Trimming stripped 6 bases from V and 9 bases from J, with 23 bases between. Germline CDR1 is MNHEY and CDR2 is SVGEGT. The CDR3 loop is CASSLEDSRRGSYTF. The CDR3, as DNA: TGTGCCAGCAGCTTAGAGGACAGCCGCCGAGGAAGCTACACCTTC.

This rearrangement joins TRBV6-2 or TRBV6-3 to TRBJ2-1; 11 bases are shared with TRBD2. J lost 2 bases, V lost 4 bases, and 7 bases had no gene match. This CDR3 comprises 17 residues. Germline V gives CDR1 MNHEY, CDR2 SVGEGT. This chain's CDR3 is CASSFPDSGGAYNEQFF. Written as DNA, the CDR3 is TGTGCCAGCAGTTTTCCCGATAGCGGGGGGGCCTACAATGAGCAGTTCTTC.

The chain joins TRBV29-1 to TRBJ2-7, with 10 bases that match TRBD1. Trimming at V came to 2 bases and at J to 3 bases, leaving 4 bases not matched to a gene. Germline loops: CDR1 SQVTM, CDR2 ANQGSEA. The CDR3 length is 14 residues. The CDR3 protein is CSVELRDRGYEQYF. Here the CDR3 DNA reads TGCAGCGTTGAACTCCGGGACAGGGGCTACGAGCAGTACTTC.

The chain carries TRBV6-6 and TRBJ2-3, with D tentatively TRBD1 (6 bases). Germline V CDR1 and CDR2: MNHNY, SVGAGI (reference sequence). The CDR3 runs to 16 residues. V lost 7 bases and J 2 bases, leaving 19 bases between the germline ends. The CDR3 DNA is TGTGCCAGCAATTCCCAGGGGTTGAGAGCCACAGATACGCAGTATTTT. It codes for CASNSQGLRATDTQYF.

The chain uses TRBV18 and TRBJ1-2; D is uncertain. The CDR3 runs to 14 residues. V was shortened by 3 bases and J by 1 base, with 9 bases between the two germline ends. Germline V CDR1 and CDR2: KGHSH, LQKENI. CDR3 amino acids: CASSPSTLNYGYTF. DNA of the CDR3: TGTGCCAGCTCACCTTCTACGCTTAACTATGGCTACACCTTC.

The chain employs TRBV18 and TRBJ2-2; TRBD1 matches at 7 bases. The CDR3 consists of 14 residues. CDR1 and CDR2 (germline): KGHSH, LQKENI. Germline trimming cut 3 bases from V and 3 bases from J; bases unmatched to any gene: 1. The chain's CDR3 is CASSPQGDTGELFF. The CDR3 DNA reads as TGTGCCAGCTCACCGCAGGGGGACACCGGGGAGCTGTTTTTT.